Below are 21 T cell receptor beta chains sequenced from a single sample in a study of blood T cell repertoires in COVID-19. Data came from immunoSEQ multiplex PCR; TCRdb stores just in-frame clones and leaves some out. The top ten hold 3.5% to 5.5% of the sample, which has some 99,000 clones, 87% seen once. The material sequenced was peripheral blood. The receptors derive from a man in his 70s with acute or convalescent COVID-19.

The V call is TRBV5-1, the J call TRBJ1-6; 8 nucleotides line up with TRBD1. The J segment lost 7 bases and the V segment lost 4 bases, leaving 7 bases of the junction unmatched. CDR3 length: 15 residues. CDR1 is SGHRS and CDR2 is YFSETQ in the germline V gene. The CDR3 loop is CASSTGQGRNSPLHF. CDR3 DNA sequence: TGCGCCAGCAGCACTGGACAGGGTAGGAATTCACCCCTCCACTTT.

The chain couples TRBV10-1 to TRBJ1-1, with D possibly being TRBD1 (5 bases). Germline CDR1 and CDR2: WNHNN and SYGVQD (reference sequence). The V and J ends lost 0 bases and 0 bases respectively, with 11 bases between them. The CDR3 spans 16 residues. The CDR3 loop reads CASSESTDKMNTEAFF. In DNA, the CDR3 is TGCGCCAGCAGTGAGTCGACGGACAAAATGAACACTGAAGCTTTCTTT.

The V and J genes are TRBV13 and TRBJ1-1; TRBD1 agrees at 7 bases. CDR3 length: 14 amino acids. The germline V gene has CDR1 PRHDT and CDR2 FYEKMQ (reference sequence). V gave up 3 bases and J gave up 1 base; unmatched junction bases: 2. Written as DNA, the CDR3 is TGTGCCAGCAGCTTCGACAGGGCGAACACTGAAGCTTTCTTT. This encodes CASSFDRANTEAFF.

CDR3 loop: CASSLDYGTEAFF. The CDR3 DNA reads as TGTGCCAGCAGCTTAGACTATGGAACTGAAGCTTTCTTT. V usage is TRBV7-9 and J usage is TRBJ1-1; no clear D gene. V lost 1 base and J lost 5, with 8 bases in between. Germline V gene lookup returns CDR1 SEHNR and CDR2 FQNEAQ (reference sequence). This CDR3 comprises 13 residues.

V is TRBV9 and J is TRBJ1-2; 8 bases agree with TRBD1. Trimming cost V 3 bases and J 3 bases; bases outside gene matches: 10. The CDR3 extends over 16 amino acids. Per the germline V gene, CDR1 is SGDLS and CDR2 is YYNGEE. The CDR3 reads CASSAPLTTGDYGYTF. CDR3 coding DNA: TGTGCCAGCAGCGCGCCACTAACGACAGGGGACTATGGCTACACCTTC. The full variable domain, completed using reference TRBV9 and TRBJ1-2, is DSGVTQTPKHLITATGQRVTLRCSPRSGDLSVYWYQQSLDQGLQFLIQYYNGEERAKGNILERFSAQQFPDLHSELNLSSLELGDSALYFCASSAPLTTGDYGYTFGSGTRLTVV.

The rearrangement joins TRBV4-1 to TRBJ2-6; D remains ambiguous. CDR3 length: 14 residues. V shed 0 bases and J shed 5 bases, with 5 bases lying between them. CDR1 is MGHRA and CDR2 is YSYEKL in the germline V gene. The CDR3 sequence is CASSQELRANVLTF. DNA of the CDR3: TGCGCCAGCAGCCAAGAACTCCGGGCCAACGTCCTGACTTTC.

The rearrangement joins TRBV10-1 to TRBJ2-3, with D unresolved. The V and J ends lost 3 bases and 0 bases respectively, with 7 bases between them. The CDR3 has 14 amino acids. The germline gives CDR1 WNHNN, CDR2 SYGVQD (reference sequence). This chain's CDR3 is CASSDLSSTDTQYF. The CDR3 DNA reads TGCGCCAGCAGTGATCTCTCTAGCACAGATACGCAGTATTTT.

The chain recombines TRBV19 with TRBJ1-3; 7 positions match TRBD1. This CDR3 spans 16 amino acids. Germline trimming cut 6 bases from V and 8 bases from J; bases unmatched to any gene: 16. Germline V gene lookup returns CDR1 LNHDA and CDR2 SQIVND (reference sequence). CDR3 nucleotide sequence: TGTGCCAGTAGACACAGACAGGGTGGAAGCGAAGACACCATATATTTT. Encoded protein: CASRHRQGGSEDTIYF. Full variable domain (outside the CDR3, taken from reference TRBV19 and TRBJ1-3): DGGITQSPKYLFRKEGQNVTLSCEQNLNHDAMYWYRQDPGQGLRLIYYSQIVNDFQKGDIAEGYSVSREKKESFPLTVTSAQKNPTAFYLCASRHRQGGSEDTIYFGEGSWLTVV.

The J gene is TRBJ2-4, the V gene TRBV9; TRBD1 is a possible D gene (6 bases). Trimming shortened V by 3 bases and J by 7 bases, and 17 bases separated the two germline ends. Germline V CDR1 and CDR2: SGDLS, YYNGEE. The CDR3 runs 15 residues. CDR3 sequence reads: CASSEAPGTRNIQYF. Written as DNA, the CDR3 is TGTGCCAGCAGCGAGGCTCCCGGGACAAGGAACATTCAGTACTTC.

The V gene is TRBV2, the J gene TRBJ2-5, with D hard to call. The germline V gene has CDR1 SNHLY and CDR2 FYNNEI. V lost 8 bases and J 7 bases, leaving 20 bases between the germline ends. The CDR3 is made up of 14 amino acids. CDR3: CASGPGAGHGTQYF. The CDR3 nucleotides read TGTGCCAGCGGCCCCGGTGCAGGTCACGGGACCCAGTACTTC. Looking up the rest from reference TRBV2 and TRBJ2-5 gives the full variable domain: EPEVTQTPSHQVTQMGQEVILRCVPISNHLYFYWYRQILGQKVEFLVSFYNNEISEKSEIFDDQFSVERPDGSNFTLKIRSTKLEDSAMYFCASGPGAGHGTQYFGPGTRLLVL.

The chain recombines TRBV9 with TRBJ2-5; 9 bases are shared with TRBD1. CDR1 and CDR2 (germline): SGDLS, YYNGEE. V was clipped by 4 bases and J by 5 bases; unmatched bases: 12. The CDR3 contains 16 residues. The CDR3 loop is CASSTNAGTGIETQYF. Written as DNA, the CDR3 is TGTGCCAGCAGCACCAATGCCGGGACAGGGATTGAGACCCAGTACTTC.

The chain carries TRBV6-1 and TRBJ2-7; D gene unclear. The germline V gene has CDR1 MNHNS and CDR2 SASEGT. The CDR3 is 12 amino acids. V lost 2 bases to trimming and J lost 1 base, with 3 bases between them. CDR3 in DNA: TGTGCCAGCAGTGAATCGTCCTACGAGCAGTACGTC. Protein: CASSESSYEQYV.

The chain carries TRBV6-5 and TRBJ2-2; the D gene is possibly TRBD2 (5 bases). V lost 2 bases to trimming and J lost 4 bases, with 14 bases between them. This CDR3 region has 16 residues. The germline V gene has CDR1 MNHEY and CDR2 SVGAGI. In DNA, the CDR3 is TGTGCCAGCAGTTACATCAGAGGGCCGGGCACCGGGGAGCTGTTTTTT. This sequence encodes CASSYIRGPGTGELFF.

The chain employs TRBV11-2 and TRBJ2-3; 7 positions match TRBD2. V shed 2 bases, J shed 0 bases, and the junction held 2 bases outside the gene matches. CDR3 size: 15 residues. CDR1 and CDR2 (germline): SGHAT, FQNNGV. CDR3 nucleotides: TGTGCCAGCAGCTTACCAGCGGGGAGCACAGATACGCAGTATTTT. This translates into CASSLPAGSTDTQYF.

This clone has just a few counts. The V call is TRBV5-1, the J call TRBJ1-2, with 8 bases fitting TRBD1. Germline V gene data show CDR1 as SGHRS and CDR2 as YFSETQ. The trim removed 4 bases at V and 2 bases at J, leaving 7 bases unmatched. This CDR3 contains 15 residues. CDR3 nucleotides: TGCGCCAGCAGCAAAGGGGACAGGCAGAACTATGGCTACACCTTC. Residues: CASSKGDRQNYGYTF.

V usage is TRBV9 and J usage is TRBJ1-2; maybe TRBD1 (6 bases). The V and J ends lost 4 bases and 4 bases respectively, with 14 bases between them. The CDR3 is 14 amino acids. Germline CDR1 reads SGDLS; CDR2 reads YYNGEE. The CDR3 bases are TGTGCCAGCAGCCCACACCGGACAGCCTATGGCTACACCTTC. It codes for CASSPHRTAYGYTF.

V and J are TRBV7-2 and TRBJ1-1; tentative D call: TRBD1 (6 bases). The CDR3 has 15 amino acids. V dropped 1 base and J dropped 6 bases, with 15 bases sitting between them. The germline CDR1 and CDR2 sequences are SGHTA and FQGNSA. CDR3 sequence reads: CASSLGTVSSSEAFF. CDR3 nucleotides: TGTGCCAGCAGCTTAGGGACAGTTTCTTCTTCTGAAGCTTTCTTT.

The J gene is TRBJ2-7, the V gene TRBV7-2; D unclear. This CDR3 region has 14 residues. The V end was cut by 1 base, the J end by 3 bases, with 10 bases between. Germline V gives CDR1 SGHTA, CDR2 FQGNSA. CDR3 loop: CASSLEIQYYEQYF. CDR3 coding DNA: TGTGCCAGCAGCTTAGAAATCCAGTACTACGAGCAGTACTTC.

The chain employs TRBV7-9 and TRBJ1-1; D possibly corresponds to TRBD1 (5 bases). Germline CDR1 and CDR2: SEHNR and FQNEAQ (reference sequence). CDR3 length: 16 residues. Trimming pared 5 bases from V and 8 bases from J, leaving 24 bases between. In DNA, the CDR3 is TGTGCCAGCAGCACCGCCCGGACAACCGGCTTTGCAGAAGCTTTCTTT. It translates to CASSTARTTGFAEAFF. Variable domain in full (rest from reference TRBV7-9 and TRBJ1-1): DTGVSQNPRHKITKRGQNVTFRCDPISEHNRLYWYRQTLGQGPEFLTYFQNEAQLEKSRLLSDRFSAERPKGSFSTLEIQRTEQGDSAMYLCASSTARTTGFAEAFFGQGTRLTVV.

Only a few counts were recorded for this clone. The chain couples TRBV4-2 to TRBJ1-2; TRBD1 matches 9 bases. The CDR3 is 16 residues long. Trimming took 3 bases from V and 0 from J; bases not matched to a gene: 5. Germline values: CDR1 LGHNA, CDR2 YNFKEQ. CDR3 coding DNA: TGTGCCAGCAGCCAGTTAGGGACAGGGACTAACTATGGCTACACCTTC. This translates into CASSQLGTGTNYGYTF.

The chain couples TRBV5-1 to TRBJ2-7; the D gene is possibly TRBD2 (7 bases). V dropped 4 bases and J dropped 5 bases, with 16 bases sitting between them. Germline CDR1 SGHRS, CDR2 YFSETQ. This CDR3 region has 14 residues. CDR3 amino acids: CASSRRAGADEQYF. The CDR3 DNA reads TGCGCCAGCAGCCGTCGGGCGGGGGCCGACGAGCAGTACTTC.